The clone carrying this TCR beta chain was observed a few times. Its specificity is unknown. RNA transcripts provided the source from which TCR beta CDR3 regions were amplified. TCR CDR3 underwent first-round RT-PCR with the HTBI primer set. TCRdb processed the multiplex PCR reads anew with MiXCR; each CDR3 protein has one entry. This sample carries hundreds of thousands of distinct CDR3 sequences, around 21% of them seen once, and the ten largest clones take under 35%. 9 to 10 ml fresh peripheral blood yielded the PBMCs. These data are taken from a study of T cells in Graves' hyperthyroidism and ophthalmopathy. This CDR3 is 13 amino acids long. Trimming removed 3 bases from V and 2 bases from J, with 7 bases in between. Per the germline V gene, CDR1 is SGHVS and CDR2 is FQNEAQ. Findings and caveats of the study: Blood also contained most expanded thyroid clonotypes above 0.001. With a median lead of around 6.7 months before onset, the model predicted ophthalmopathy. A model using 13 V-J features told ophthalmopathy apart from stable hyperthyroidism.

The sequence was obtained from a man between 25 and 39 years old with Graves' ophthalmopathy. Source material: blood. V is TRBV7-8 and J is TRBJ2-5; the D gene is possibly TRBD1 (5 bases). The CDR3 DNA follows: TGTGCCAGCAGCTTTTACAGGCAAGAGACCCAGTACTTC. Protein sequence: CASSFYRQETQYF.